Following are 31 T cell receptor beta chains from one sample sequenced in a study of blood T cell repertoires in COVID-19. Clones were read by immunoSEQ multiplex PCR, and TCRdb kept only the in-frame ones, dropping some. The sample records 430,000 or so clones, about 90% being singletons. The sequenced material came from peripheral blood. These receptor sequences come from a young man with COVID-19, enrolled during active disease.

This chain links TRBV6-6 with TRBJ1-1, with no clear D. Trimming removed 6 bases from V and 6 bases from J, with 11 bases in between. CDR3 length: 12 amino acids. The V gene's germline CDR1 is MNHNY and CDR2 SVGAGI (reference sequence). This CDR3 reads CASSYTVSEAFF. The CDR3 DNA reads TGTGCCAGCAGCTACACGGTTTCTGAAGCTTTCTTT.

The rearrangement links TRBV27 to TRBJ2-1, with D perhaps TRBD2 (6 bases). CDR3 size: 12 residues. The germline V gene encodes CDR1 MNHEY and CDR2 SMNVEV (reference sequence). Trimming removed 6 bases at V and 10 bases at J, with 13 bases between. The CDR3 bases are TGTGCCAGCAGGACTAGAATGGAGGAGCAGTTCTTC. Translation gives CASRTRMEEQFF.

This clone came up a few times. The V gene is TRBV19, the J gene TRBJ1-6; D not certain. The CDR3 covers 14 residues. CDR1 is LNHDA, CDR2 SQIVND, per germline (reference sequence). The V end lost 3 bases, the J end lost 13 bases, and 16 bases lay between the germline ends. CDR3: CASSIRQSSGPLHF. The CDR3 DNA reads TGTGCCAGTAGTATTCGCCAGTCTTCTGGTCCCCTCCACTTT.

V is TRBV15 and J is TRBJ2-2, with D hard to call. The CDR3 runs 13 residues. The germline V gene encodes CDR1 LNHNV and CDR2 YYDKDF (reference sequence). The V end was cut by 1 base, the J end by 7 bases, with 7 bases between. The CDR3 here is CATSRGAFGELFF. CDR3 coding DNA: TGTGCCACCAGCAGAGGGGCGTTCGGGGAGCTGTTTTTT.

The rearrangement joins TRBV11-3 to TRBJ2-1; tentative D call: TRBD2 (5 bases). Germline-derived CDR1 and CDR2 are SGHNT and YENEEA. The length of the CDR3 is 14 residues. V lost 8 bases and J lost 5, with 16 bases in between. The DNA for the CDR3 is TGTGCCAGCCTATCTAGGACTGGAAACAATGAGCAGTTCTTC. Its translation is CASLSRTGNNEQFF.

CDR3 in amino acids: CASSDVETQYF. The DNA for the CDR3 is TGTGCCAGCAGTGACGTAGAGACCCAGTACTTC. This chain connects TRBV2 to TRBJ2-5; D is unclear. The CDR3 consists of 11 residues. Germline loops: CDR1 SNHLY, CDR2 FYNNEI. V lost 3 bases, J lost 4 bases, and 3 bases lay in between.

The chain employs TRBV24-1 and TRBJ2-1, with TRBD2 matching over 7 bases. V lost 0 bases, J lost 0 bases, and 7 bases stayed unmatched. Germline CDR1 KGHDR, CDR2 SFDVKD. This CDR3 comprises 18 residues. In DNA, the CDR3 is TGTGCCACCAGTGATTTGCACGCCAGCGGGAACTCCTACAATGAGCAGTTCTTC. Translation: CATSDLHASGNSYNEQFF.

CDR3 protein: CASSLTYSGRDNEQFF. DNA for the CDR3: TGTGCCAGCAGCTTAACCTACAGCGGGAGGGACAATGAGCAGTTCTTC. This sequence joins TRBV11-3 and TRBJ2-1; 10 nucleotides match TRBD2. CDR3 length: 16 amino acids. The V gene end was trimmed by 2 bases and the J gene end by 5 bases; junction bases not matched to a gene: 6. Germline lookup yields CDR1 SGHNT and CDR2 YENEEA.

This chain links TRBV6-6 with TRBJ1-1, with D perhaps TRBD1 (6 bases). The V and J ends lost 7 bases and 1 base respectively, with 13 bases between them. CDR1 MNHNY and CDR2 SVGAGI come from the germline V gene (reference sequence). The CDR3 has 14 residues. CDR3 sequence (DNA): TGTGCCAGCACCCCCGGACAGTCGAACACTGAAGCTTTCTTT. Amino acids: CASTPGQSNTEAFF.

V and J are TRBV19 and TRBJ1-1; 8 nucleotides agree with TRBD1. In germline, CDR1 is LNHDA, CDR2 SQIVND (reference sequence). The CDR3 is 13 residues long. J gave up 4 bases and V 4 bases, and 2 bases lay outside the gene matches. The CDR3 sequence: CASSTQGGTEAFF. CDR3 DNA sequence: TGTGCCAGTAGTACACAGGGGGGCACTGAAGCTTTCTTT. The variable domain in full, completed from reference TRBV19 and TRBJ1-1, reads DGGITQSPKYLFRKEGQNVTLSCEQNLNHDAMYWYRQDPGQGLRLIYYSQIVNDFQKGDIAEGYSVSREKKESFPLTVTSAQKNPTAFYLCASSTQGGTEAFFGQGTRLTVV.

The genes are TRBV19 and TRBJ1-3; D unresolved. The V end was cut by 3 bases, the J end by 0 bases, with 9 bases between. Germline V gene data show CDR1 as LNHDA and CDR2 as SQIVND (reference sequence). The CDR3 length is 15 residues. The CDR3 is CASSISARSGNTIYF. CDR3 nucleotides: TGTGCCAGTAGTATTAGTGCTCGCTCTGGAAACACCATATATTTT.

The DNA of the CDR3 is TGCGCCAGCAGCCCGACCGCAGGGTCCGGGGAGCTGTTTTTT. The encoded protein is CASSPTAGSGELFF. V is TRBV5-1 and J is TRBJ2-2, with D perhaps TRBD1 (5 bases). V shed 4 bases and J shed 6 bases, with 13 bases lying between them. Germline lookup yields CDR1 SGHRS and CDR2 YFSETQ. This CDR3 comprises 14 residues.

The CDR3 loop is CASSTGQGAYNEQFF. CDR3 nucleotides: TGTGCCAGTAGTACGGGACAGGGGGCCTACAATGAGCAGTTCTTC. The rearrangement uses TRBV19 and TRBJ2-1, with 11 bases matching TRBD1. After removal of 4 bases from V and 2 bases from J, the junction contained 1 base not matched to a gene. This CDR3 is built from 15 residues. Per germline, CDR1 LNHDA and CDR2 SQIVND (reference sequence).

The gene calls are TRBV24-1 and TRBJ2-2; D perhaps matches TRBD2 (6 bases). Trimming shortened V by 6 bases and J by 7 bases, and 14 bases separated the two germline ends. This CDR3 is 14 amino acids long. Germline V gives CDR1 KGHDR, CDR2 SFDVKD. This CDR3 is CATSSPGVRGELFF. DNA of the CDR3: TGTGCCACCAGTTCCCCGGGGGTTCGCGGGGAGCTGTTTTTT.

This clone has only one observation. This chain connects TRBV18 to TRBJ2-7; 8 bases are a match to TRBD1. Germline trimming cut 3 bases from V and 4 bases from J; bases unmatched to any gene: 5. This CDR3 comprises 14 residues. Germline assignment: CDR1 KGHSH and CDR2 LQKENI. The CDR3 coding sequence is TGTGCCAGCTCACCCGGACAGGGTGAGTACGAGCAGTACTTC. Translating gives CASSPGQGEYEQYF. The complete variable domain, with remaining parts taken from reference TRBV18 and TRBJ2-7, reads NAGVMQNPRHLVRRRGQEARLRCSPMKGHSHVYWYRQLPEEGLKFMVYLQKENIIDESGMPKERFSAEFPKEGPSILRIQQVVRGDSAAYFCASSPGQGEYEQYFGPGTRLTVT.

J is TRBJ2-1 and V is TRBV24-1; tentatively, D is TRBD1 (5 bases). Germline values: CDR1 KGHDR, CDR2 SFDVKD. V was shortened by 6 bases and J by 2 bases, with 13 bases between the two germline ends. This CDR3 has 15 residues. The CDR3 coding sequence is TGTGCCACCAGTTCAGGGCCCCTGCCCTACAATGAGCAGTTCTTC. It specifies CATSSGPLPYNEQFF.

This chain joins TRBV5-5 and TRBJ1-1; D perhaps matches TRBD1 (5 bases). CDR3 length equals 14 residues. Deletions cut 1 base from V and 3 bases from J, with 10 bases between. CDR1 is SGHKS, CDR2 YYEKEE, per germline (reference sequence). The CDR3 DNA follows: TGTGCCAGCAGCTTGTTTCAGGGATACACTGAAGCTTTCTTT. This gives the protein CASSLFQGYTEAFF.

The V call is TRBV4-1, the J call TRBJ2-7; D is possibly TRBD1 (5 bases). Germline V gives CDR1 MGHRA, CDR2 YSYEKL. Trimming shortened V by 1 base and J by 2 bases, and 15 bases separated the two germline ends. The CDR3 has 16 residues. The CDR3 loop is CASSQVTGSRTYEQYF. CDR3 nucleotide sequence: TGCGCCAGCAGCCAAGTTACAGGTTCCCGGACCTACGAGCAGTACTTC.

As regards this clone: The junction departs from the called germline gene at one end, perhaps through a read error. The V call is TRBV4-2, the J call TRBJ2-3; 7 bases agree with TRBD2. CDR1 is LGHNA and CDR2 is YNFKEQ in the germline V gene. The CDR3 loop spans 15 amino acids. CDR3 coding DNA: TGTGCCAGCAGTCAAGGGACTACCCTAGAGGATACGCAGTATTTT. This codes for CASSQGTTLEDTQYF.

The chain couples TRBV21-1 to TRBJ2-5; TRBD1 is the table's D call, not checked against the DNA. TRBV21-1 is shown as a pseudogene. This CDR3 comprises 17 residues. The CDR3 nucleotides are TGTGCCAGCAGCAAATGGCCCCGGACACAGTCTCAAGAGACCCAGTACTTC. Its protein product is CASSKWPRTQSQETQYF.

About this clone itself: The sample contains more than one DNA sequence encoding this CDR3. The chain carries TRBV7-3 and TRBJ2-5; 7 bases line up with TRBD2. Germline CDR1 is SGHTA and CDR2 is FQGTGA. The CDR3 contains 14 residues. V lost 2 bases to trimming and J lost 4 bases; unmatched junction nucleotides: 4. The CDR3 is CASSLAGAGETQYF. The CDR3 DNA sequence: TGTGCCAGCAGCTTAGCGGGAGCAGGAGAGACCCAGTACTTC.

The chain links TRBV3-1 (or the pseudogene TRBV3-2) to TRBJ1-3; D is unresolved. The CDR3 spans 15 residues. Trimming removed 3 bases at V and 6 bases at J, with 15 bases between. CDR1 LGHDT and CDR2 YNNKEL come from the germline V gene (reference sequence). The CDR3 region is CASSHVRGLENTIYF. The DNA for the CDR3 is TGTGCCAGCAGCCACGTTAGAGGGTTAGAAAACACCATATATTTT.

The chain employs TRBV3-1 (or the pseudogene TRBV3-2) and TRBJ2-2; D is ambiguous. CDR3 length: 13 amino acids. V gave up 6 bases and J gave up 2 bases, with 7 bases separating them. CDR1 and CDR2 from the germline V gene are LGHDT and YNNKEL (reference sequence). CDR3 coding DNA: TGTGCCAGCAGACACTACAACACCGGGGAGCTGTTTTTT. Its protein is CASRHYNTGELFF.

The chain is built from TRBV6-5 and TRBJ2-1; D possibly corresponds to TRBD1 (6 bases). With 6 bases removed from V and 6 bases from J, the gap between germline ends came to 18 bases. CDR1 MNHEY and CDR2 SVGAGI come from the germline V gene. This CDR3 is built from 15 residues. CDR3 DNA sequence: TGTGCCAGCAGGACCAGACAGGTTTTGGGCAATGAGCAGTTCTTC. This codes for CASRTRQVLGNEQFF.

This clone appeared a single time. V usage is TRBV27 and J usage is TRBJ1-3; D is unresolved. The V end was cut by 6 bases, the J end by 2 bases, with 11 bases between. CDR3 size: 14 residues. Germline V lookup: CDR1 MNHEY, CDR2 SMNVEV (reference sequence). The CDR3: CASRPRGTGNTIYF. In nucleotides, the CDR3 is TGTGCCAGCAGGCCTAGAGGGACTGGAAACACCATATATTTT.

This clone appeared once. The chain carries TRBV6-5 and TRBJ2-7; TRBD2 is a possible D gene (6 bases). Deletions cut 6 bases from V and 5 bases from J, with 17 bases between. This CDR3 has 14 residues. The germline gives CDR1 MNHEY, CDR2 SVGAGI. The chain's CDR3 is CASRGNGSPDEQYF. CDR3 coding DNA: TGTGCCAGCAGGGGGAACGGGAGTCCCGACGAGCAGTACTTC.

V and J are TRBV5-1 and TRBJ1-5, with D maybe TRBD1 (5 bases). This CDR3 comprises 13 residues. The V gene's germline CDR1 is SGHRS and CDR2 YFSETQ. The V end was cut by 5 bases, the J end by 2 bases, with 8 bases between. CDR3 DNA sequence: TGCGCCAGCAGGCGGGACGGCAATCAGCCCCAGCATTTT. Translating it yields CASRRDGNQPQHF.

The chain joins TRBV5-3 to TRBJ2-7; 8 positions match TRBD1. TRBV5-3 is an ORF, with its function uncertain. This CDR3 is 15 amino acids long. With V trimmed by 0 bases and J by 7 bases, 9 bases remained unmatched. In DNA, the CDR3 is TGTGCCAGAAGCTTGGTCCCCCGGACAGGGAAAGAGCAGTACTTC. Amino acid sequence: CARSLVPRTGKEQYF.

The J gene is TRBJ2-1, the V gene TRBV7-2; possible D gene TRBD2, 5 bases. The CDR3 runs to 13 residues. CDR1 SGHTA and CDR2 FQGNSA come from the germline V gene. V lost 0 bases and J lost 10, with 10 bases in between. This chain's CDR3 is CASSLAGRNEQFF. The CDR3 DNA follows: TGTGCCAGCAGCTTAGCGGGGAGAAACGAGCAGTTCTTC.

The chain employs TRBV18 and TRBJ2-7, with TRBD1 matching 7 bases. Trimming removed 2 bases from V and 4 bases from J; junction bases left unmatched: 11. The CDR3 runs to 16 residues. CDR1 is KGHSH and CDR2 is LQKENI in the germline V gene. The CDR3 sequence: CASSPEGTAIPYEQYF. CDR3 DNA: TGTGCCAGCTCACCAGAGGGGACAGCCATCCCATACGAGCAGTACTTC.

This clone is a singleton in its sample. The chain couples TRBV19 to TRBJ1-6, with 7 nucleotides matching TRBD1. The CDR3 extends over 15 amino acids. Germline V gene data show CDR1 as LNHDA and CDR2 as SQIVND (reference sequence). Germline trimming cut 3 bases from V and 7 bases from J; bases unmatched to any gene: 6. The CDR3 coding sequence is TGTGCCAGTAGTATTTTTACAGGGGCGAATTCACCCCTCCACTTT. This encodes CASSIFTGANSPLHF.